This T cell receptor beta chain originates from a study of T cells after yellow fever vaccination (dated by TCRdb to between 2018 and 2021). Background for the entire study: The SMART-Seq v4 Ultra Low Input RNA kit was used to prepare libraries from fractions with low cell numbers. Bulk TCR alpha and beta repertoires were sequenced longitudinally to track T-cell clones before and after primary and booster YFV17D yellow fever vaccination. Two healthy male donors, one aged 18 to 29 and one aged 30 to 40 years, were included in the cohort. Bulk PBMC replicates and cell subsets were isolated from blood drawn at multiple timepoints before and after both primary and secondary immunization.

Results and caveats for the whole study, not just this receptor: A small share of clonotypes was detected in both CD4 and CD8 compartments, with the overlap likely arising from convergent recombination. Computational filtering was required because FACS-sorted repertoires could contain abundant contaminating clonotypes from the bulk population. Because only two donors were included in the study, the extent to which the findings can be generalized is limited. After the booster, most clones that had expanded after primary vaccination were detected again (about 97% of CD4 and around nine tenths of CD8), suggesting broad maintenance of memory. Compared with the primary T-cell response, the secondary T-cell response was faster but weaker, reaching its peak on day 5 rather than on day 15.

Synthesis of TCR cDNA relied on 5'RACE template switching, a step that introduced a universal primer site along with unique molecular identifiers. cDNA synthesis was primed from both the TCR alpha and TCR beta constant segments. Library amplification used two PCR steps, and the second PCR step added sample barcodes and sequencing adapters. Sequencing of libraries was done on Illumina HiSeq 2500 (2x100 bp) or NovaSeq (2x150 bp). For the original study's pipeline: MIGEC handled demultiplexing of reads and collapsing into UMI consensus sequences, while MiXCR performed V(D)J alignment. Vaccine-responding clonotypes were defined with edgeR using replicate PBMC samples, requiring FDR below 0.01 and a log2 fold change above 5 up to day 15. Each bulk clonotype received a CD4 or CD8 identity based on whether the sequenced CD4 or CD8 repertoire contained that clonotype at higher abundance. Using fastp trimming at Q25 and MiXCR clonotype assembly, TCRdb reanalyzed the public sequencing data and kept in-frame beta chains. A single entry per CDR3 protein holds the most common genes and DNA from its merged rows. The V and J calls, along with clone size, are taken from TCRdb and not from the paper's own processing. This sample holds about 400,000 distinct CDR3 sequences; 6.2% were observed only once. Jointly, the top ten make up over 14% of the sample.

The meaning of the sample's treatment or condition label: live attenuated yellow fever vaccine strain. Two biological replicates of bulk PBMCs were collected at each blood-draw timepoint. A standard Ficoll-Paque protocol was used to isolate PBMCs from peripheral blood. RNA was extracted with TriZol from bulk PBMCs, CD4 and CD8 fractions, and dextramer-positive and dextramer-negative fractions. The germline V gene sets CDR1 to SGHAT and CDR2 to FQNNGV. Its CDR3 holds 18 amino acids, cysteine through phenylalanine. CDR3 DNA is the only sequence kept; it has 54 bases, read in frame from the first base. V loses 1 base at its end and J loses 2 bases; junction bases beyond the gene matches: 14. Ten or more counts support this clonotype. Its specific antigen is unknown. No base quality information exists; no much larger clone differs at one position.

The receptor comes from a man aged 30-40 years who received the YFV17D yellow fever vaccine. The sequencing here drew on PBMCs, taken 5 days after the yellow fever booster vaccination. Recombination linked TRBV11-2 to TRBJ2-7, and 7 junction bases match TRBD2. Here is the DNA: TGTGCCAGCAGCTTAGTTCGGGGAGGTGGCGGGAGAGCCTACGAGCAGTACTTC. Translated, this is CASSLVRGGGGRAYEQYF.